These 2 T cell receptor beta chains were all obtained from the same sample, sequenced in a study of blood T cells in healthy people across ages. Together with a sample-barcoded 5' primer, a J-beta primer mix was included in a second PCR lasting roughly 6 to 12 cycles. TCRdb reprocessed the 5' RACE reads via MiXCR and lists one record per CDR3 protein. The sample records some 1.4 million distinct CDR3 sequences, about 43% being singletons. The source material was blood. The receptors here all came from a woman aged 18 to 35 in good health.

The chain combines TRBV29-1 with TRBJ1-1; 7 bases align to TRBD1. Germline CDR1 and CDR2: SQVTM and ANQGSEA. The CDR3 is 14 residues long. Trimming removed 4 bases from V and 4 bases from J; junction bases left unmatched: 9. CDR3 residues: CSVAQQAGGTEAFF. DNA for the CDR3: TGCAGCGTTGCCCAGCAGGCAGGGGGCACTGAAGCTTTCTTT.

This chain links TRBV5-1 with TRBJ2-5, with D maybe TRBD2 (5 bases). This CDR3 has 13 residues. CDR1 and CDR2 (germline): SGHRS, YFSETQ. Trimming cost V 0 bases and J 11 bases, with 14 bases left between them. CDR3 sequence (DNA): TGCGCCAGCAGCTTGGGTGGCGGGCATGAGCAGTACTTC. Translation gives CASSLGGGHEQYF.